Described below is a single T cell receptor beta chain sequence and its context. What it recognizes is unknown. Second doses that came at about 4 or about 12 weeks were put together. Sequencing was performed with immunoSEQ multiplex PCR; in TCRdb, only in-frame clones are kept and a portion is missing. This table holds more than 75,000 clones, about nine tenths found once. This sample is drawn from a study of T cell responses to AZD1222 COVID-19 vaccine. Study outcomes and limitations: Spike-specific TCR breadth and depth were elevated following two AZD1222 doses. The sample set comprised mostly white British donors with more females, and clonal diversity was possibly underestimated.

The CDR3 consists of 15 residues. Looked up from germline, CDR1 is KGHDR and CDR2 is SFDVKD. V gave up 2 bases and J gave up 6 bases, with 13 bases separating them. This TCR was sampled from an adult who received the AZD1222 COVID-19 vaccine. The sample consisted of peripheral blood, taken 28 days after the second AZD1222 dose. J is TRBJ2-1 and V is TRBV24-1; tentative D call: TRBD2 (6 bases). In nucleotides, the CDR3 is TGTGCCACCAGTGATTCGCGACTAGTTTTCAATGAGCAGTTCTTC. As protein: CATSDSRLVFNEQFF.